This TCR beta chain originates from a study of vaccination and CD4 T cells after COVID-19. General study findings and limits: Recorded median SARS-CoV-2-reactive clonotype numbers increased from approximately 21 to 38 without reaching significance.

As to this clonotype: Its target is unknown.

The ends lost 0 bases at V and 1 base at J; junction bases unmatched: 2. Germline values: CDR1 SGHAT, CDR2 FQNNGV. The CDR3 loop spans 15 amino acids. The Oncomine TCR Beta short-read assay sequenced DNA from cultured CD4+ T cells. TCRdb reprocessed the PCR reads with MiXCR, giving one entry per CDR3 protein. The repertoire holds around 16,000 distinct CDR3 sequences, with 52% as singletons. Treatment noted: roughly 11-day PBMC culture with coronavirus spike peptide pools or control peptides (ViraFEST assay). Peptide pools at 8.5 to 10 ug/ml stimulated under 2.5 million PBMCs per well with about 10 IU/ml IL-2.

The clonotype was recovered from a human donor who had recovered from COVID-19. This chain joins TRBV11-2 and TRBJ2-5; 7 nucleotides agree with TRBD2. Material: CD4+ T cells from blood, cultured in vitro, obtained before SARS-CoV-2 vaccination. Here the CDR3 reads CASSLELAVQETQYF. CDR3 in DNA: TGTGCCAGCAGCTTAGAGCTAGCGGTCCAAGAGACCCAGTACTTC.